This section outlines one T cell receptor beta chain sequence together with its context. The target antigen is unknown. The ends lost 0 bases at V and 2 bases at J; junction bases unmatched: 5. This CDR3 region has 16 residues. Looked up from germline, CDR1 is SGDLS and CDR2 is YYNGEE. This specimen belongs to a study of identifying expanded T cells in peripheral blood. During the collection period, no donor immune events like infections were recorded. General observations from the study: Technical replicates showed about 1.1 changed clones; around 2 weeks 15 to 20; four weeks 19. Clone count variance between roughly 2-week samples rose with total template count.

Profiling relied on immunoSEQ multiplex PCR, and the TCRdb table lists in-frame clones only, not all of them. The sample holds 120,000 or so clones; about 80% are singletons and the top ten take about 3.1%. Material: blood. The source of this sequence is a person between 18 and 75 years old in good health. The chain joins TRBV9 to TRBJ2-5; 9 bases are a match to TRBD1. The CDR3 DNA is TGTGCCAGCAGCGTAGGCGGGACAGGGACACAAGAGACCCAGTACTTC. Its protein is CASSVGGTGTQETQYF.